This T cell receptor (beta chain) comes out of a study of T cells in Graves' hyperthyroidism and ophthalmopathy. Study in general: Initial diagnosis, before any treatment, was when peripheral blood was collected. Study-level results: Separating ophthalmopathy from stable hyperthyroidism was achieved by a 13 V-J model. Most thyroid clonotypes that were expanded above 0.001 also turned up in blood.

Researchers amplified the TCR beta CDR3 regions from RNA transcripts. The study used the HTBI primer set for a first-round RT-PCR of the TCR CDR3. TCRdb ran MiXCR on the multiplex PCR reads and lists one entry per CDR3 protein. Altogether about 480,000 distinct CDR3 sequences are present, approximately 15% being singletons, with the ten largest covering 15% to 20%. Graves' hyperthyroidism was deemed stable absent ophthalmopathy progression within 18 months. V was clipped by 3 bases and J by 5 bases; unmatched bases: 4. The germline V gene encodes CDR1 GTSNPN and CDR2 SVGIG (reference sequence). The CDR3 length is 13 residues. This clonotype has ten or more counts. Its specificity is unknown.

This chain links TRBV30 with TRBJ1-5, with 7 bases identical to TRBD1. The sample taken for sequencing was blood. The sequence came from a woman under 30 with Graves' hyperthyroidism. DNA for the CDR3: TGTGCCTGGAGCAGGGGGGATGATCAGCCCCAGCATTTT. Translating gives CAWSRGDDQPQHF.